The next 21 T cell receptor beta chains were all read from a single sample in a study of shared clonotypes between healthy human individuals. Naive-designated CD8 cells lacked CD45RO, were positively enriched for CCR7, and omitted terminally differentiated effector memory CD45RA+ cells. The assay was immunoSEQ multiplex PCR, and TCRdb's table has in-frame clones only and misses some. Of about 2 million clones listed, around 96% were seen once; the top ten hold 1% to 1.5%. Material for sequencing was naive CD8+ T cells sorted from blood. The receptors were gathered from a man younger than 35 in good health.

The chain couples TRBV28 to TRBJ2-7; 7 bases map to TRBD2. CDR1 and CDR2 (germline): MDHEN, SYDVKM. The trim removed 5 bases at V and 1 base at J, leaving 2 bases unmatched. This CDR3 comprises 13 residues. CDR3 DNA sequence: TGTGCCAGCAGTGGTAGCGGGTCCTACGAGCAGTACTTC. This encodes CASSGSGSYEQYF.

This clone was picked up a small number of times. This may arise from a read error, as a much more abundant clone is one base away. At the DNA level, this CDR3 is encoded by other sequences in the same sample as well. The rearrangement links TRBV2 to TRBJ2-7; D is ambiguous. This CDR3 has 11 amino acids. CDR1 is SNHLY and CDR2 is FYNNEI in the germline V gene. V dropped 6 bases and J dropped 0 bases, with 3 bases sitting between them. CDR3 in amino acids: CASSVSYEQYF. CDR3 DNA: TGTGCCAGCAGCGTCTCCTACGAGCAGTACTTC. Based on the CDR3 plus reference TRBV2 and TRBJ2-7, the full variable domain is EPEVTQTPSHQVTQMGQEVILRCVPISNHLYFYWYRQILGQKVEFLVSFYNNEISEKSEIFDDQFSVERPDGSNFTLKIRSTKLEDSAMYFCASSVSYEQYFGPGTRLTVT.

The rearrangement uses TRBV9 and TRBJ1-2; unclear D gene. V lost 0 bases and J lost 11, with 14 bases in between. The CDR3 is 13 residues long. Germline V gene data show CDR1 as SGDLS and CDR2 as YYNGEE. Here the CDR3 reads CASSVDWRGSYTF. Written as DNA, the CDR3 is TGTGCCAGCAGCGTAGATTGGCGGGGTTCATACACCTTC.

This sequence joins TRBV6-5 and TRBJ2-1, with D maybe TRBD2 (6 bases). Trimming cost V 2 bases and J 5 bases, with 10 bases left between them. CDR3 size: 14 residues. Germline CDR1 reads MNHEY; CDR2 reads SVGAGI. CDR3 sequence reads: CASSYTGDDNEQFF. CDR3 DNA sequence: TGTGCCAGCAGTTACACGGGGGATGACAATGAGCAGTTCTTC.

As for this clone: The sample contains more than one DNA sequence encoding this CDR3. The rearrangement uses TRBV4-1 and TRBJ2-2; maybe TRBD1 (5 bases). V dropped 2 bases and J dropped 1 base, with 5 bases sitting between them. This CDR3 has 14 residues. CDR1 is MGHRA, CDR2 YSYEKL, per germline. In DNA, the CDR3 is TGCGCCAGCAGCCAAACAGGGAACACCGGGGAGCTGTTTTTT. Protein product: CASSQTGNTGELFF.

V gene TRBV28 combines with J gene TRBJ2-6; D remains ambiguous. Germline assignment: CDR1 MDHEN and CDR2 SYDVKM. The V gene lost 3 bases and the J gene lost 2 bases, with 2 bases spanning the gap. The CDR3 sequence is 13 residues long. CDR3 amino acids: CASSFAGANVLTF. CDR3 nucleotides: TGTGCCAGCAGTTTTGCTGGGGCCAACGTCCTGACTTTC.

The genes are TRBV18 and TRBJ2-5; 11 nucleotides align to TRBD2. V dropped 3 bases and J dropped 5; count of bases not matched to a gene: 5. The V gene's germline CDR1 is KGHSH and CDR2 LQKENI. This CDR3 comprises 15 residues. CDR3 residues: CASSPIAGGSETQYF. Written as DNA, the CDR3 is TGTGCCAGCTCACCGATAGCGGGAGGGAGTGAGACCCAGTACTTC.

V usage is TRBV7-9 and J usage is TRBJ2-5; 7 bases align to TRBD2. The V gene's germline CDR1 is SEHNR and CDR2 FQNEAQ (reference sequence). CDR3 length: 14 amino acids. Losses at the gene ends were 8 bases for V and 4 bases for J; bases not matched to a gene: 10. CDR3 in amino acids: CASGTSGVRETQYF. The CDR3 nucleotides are TGTGCCAGCGGAACAAGCGGGGTCCGAGAGACCCAGTACTTC.

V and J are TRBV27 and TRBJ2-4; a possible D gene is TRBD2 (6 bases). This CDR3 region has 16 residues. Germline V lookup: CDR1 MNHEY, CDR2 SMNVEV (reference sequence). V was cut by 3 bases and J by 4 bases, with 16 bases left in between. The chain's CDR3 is CASSFSMGLVKNIQYF. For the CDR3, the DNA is TGTGCCAGCAGTTTCTCAATGGGACTGGTGAAAAACATTCAGTACTTC.

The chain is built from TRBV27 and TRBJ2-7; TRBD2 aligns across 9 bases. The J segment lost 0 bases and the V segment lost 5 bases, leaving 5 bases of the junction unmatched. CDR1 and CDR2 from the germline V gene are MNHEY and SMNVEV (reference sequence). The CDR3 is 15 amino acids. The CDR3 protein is CASSPQREVSYEQYF. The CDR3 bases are TGTGCCAGCAGTCCGCAGCGGGAGGTCTCCTACGAGCAGTACTTC.

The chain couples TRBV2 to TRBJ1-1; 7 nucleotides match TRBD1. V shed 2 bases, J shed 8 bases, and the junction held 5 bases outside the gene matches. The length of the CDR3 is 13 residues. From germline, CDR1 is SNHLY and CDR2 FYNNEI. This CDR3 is CASSESQGQEAFF. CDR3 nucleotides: TGTGCCAGCAGTGAATCACAGGGGCAGGAAGCTTTCTTT.

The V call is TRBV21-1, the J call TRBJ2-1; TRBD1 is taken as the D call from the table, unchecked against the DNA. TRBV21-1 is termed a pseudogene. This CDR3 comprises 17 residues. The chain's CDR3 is CASSKDWFLSSYNEQFF. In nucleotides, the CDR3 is TGTGCCAGCAGCAAAGATTGGTTTCTCAGCTCCTACAATGAGCAGTTCTTC.

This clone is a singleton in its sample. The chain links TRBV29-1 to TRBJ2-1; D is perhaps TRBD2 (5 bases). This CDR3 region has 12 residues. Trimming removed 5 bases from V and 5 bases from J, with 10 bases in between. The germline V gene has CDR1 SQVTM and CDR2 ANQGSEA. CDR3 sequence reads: CSVMTGDNEQFF. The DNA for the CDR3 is TGCAGCGTTATGACCGGGGACAATGAGCAGTTCTTC.

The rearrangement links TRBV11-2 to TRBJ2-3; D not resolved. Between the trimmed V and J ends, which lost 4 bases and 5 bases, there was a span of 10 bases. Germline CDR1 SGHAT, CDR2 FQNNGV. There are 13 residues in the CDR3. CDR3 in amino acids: CASSSGTGDTQYF. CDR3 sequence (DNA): TGTGCCAGCAGCTCCGGTACCGGAGATACGCAGTATTTT.

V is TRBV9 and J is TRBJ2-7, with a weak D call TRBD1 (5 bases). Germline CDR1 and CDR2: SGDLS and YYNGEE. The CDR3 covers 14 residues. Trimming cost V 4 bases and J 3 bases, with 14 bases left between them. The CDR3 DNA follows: TGTGCCAGCAGCCCCCGGACACCCAACTACGAGCAGTACTTC. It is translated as CASSPRTPNYEQYF. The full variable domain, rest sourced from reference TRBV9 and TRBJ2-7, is DSGVTQTPKHLITATGQRVTLRCSPRSGDLSVYWYQQSLDQGLQFLIQYYNGEERAKGNILERFSAQQFPDLHSELNLSSLELGDSALYFCASSPRTPNYEQYFGPGTRLTVT.

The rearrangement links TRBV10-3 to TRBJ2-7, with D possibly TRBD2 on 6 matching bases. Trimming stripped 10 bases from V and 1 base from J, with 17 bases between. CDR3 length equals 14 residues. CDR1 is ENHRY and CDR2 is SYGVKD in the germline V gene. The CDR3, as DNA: TGTGCCACGTTGCTGGAGGGCCTATCCTACGAGCAGTACTTC. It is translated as CATLLEGLSYEQYF.

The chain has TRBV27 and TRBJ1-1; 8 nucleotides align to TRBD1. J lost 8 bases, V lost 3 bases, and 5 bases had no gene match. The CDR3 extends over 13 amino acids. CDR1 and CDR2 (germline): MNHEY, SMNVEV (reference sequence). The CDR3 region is CASSFGSGGEAFF. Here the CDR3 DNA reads TGTGCCAGCAGTTTTGGGTCAGGGGGCGAAGCTTTCTTT.

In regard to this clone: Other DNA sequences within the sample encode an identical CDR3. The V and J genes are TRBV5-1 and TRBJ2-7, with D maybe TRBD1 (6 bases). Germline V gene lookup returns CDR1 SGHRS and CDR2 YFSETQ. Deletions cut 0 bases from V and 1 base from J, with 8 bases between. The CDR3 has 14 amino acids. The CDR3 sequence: CASSLAGTSYEQYF. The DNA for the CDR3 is TGCGCCAGCAGCTTGGCTGGGACATCCTACGAGCAGTACTTC.

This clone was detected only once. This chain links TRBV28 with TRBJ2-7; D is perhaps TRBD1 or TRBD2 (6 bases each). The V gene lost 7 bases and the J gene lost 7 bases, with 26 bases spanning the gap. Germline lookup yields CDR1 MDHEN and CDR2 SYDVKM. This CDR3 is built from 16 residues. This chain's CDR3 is CASTPERGDLPEEQYF. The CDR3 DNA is TGTGCCAGCACCCCTGAGAGGGGGGACCTCCCGGAGGAGCAGTACTTC.

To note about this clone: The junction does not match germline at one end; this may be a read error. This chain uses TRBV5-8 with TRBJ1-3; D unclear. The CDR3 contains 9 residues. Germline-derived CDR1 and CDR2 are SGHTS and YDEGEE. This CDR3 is CASSLLENF. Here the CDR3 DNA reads TGTGCCAGCAGCTTGCTGGAGAACTTT.

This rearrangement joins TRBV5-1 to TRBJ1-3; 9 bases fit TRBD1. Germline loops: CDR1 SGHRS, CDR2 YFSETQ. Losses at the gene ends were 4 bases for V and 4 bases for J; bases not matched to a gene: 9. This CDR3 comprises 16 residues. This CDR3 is CASSTQEQGAGNTIYF. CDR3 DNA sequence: TGCGCCAGCAGCACACAGGAACAGGGGGCAGGAAACACCATATATTTT.